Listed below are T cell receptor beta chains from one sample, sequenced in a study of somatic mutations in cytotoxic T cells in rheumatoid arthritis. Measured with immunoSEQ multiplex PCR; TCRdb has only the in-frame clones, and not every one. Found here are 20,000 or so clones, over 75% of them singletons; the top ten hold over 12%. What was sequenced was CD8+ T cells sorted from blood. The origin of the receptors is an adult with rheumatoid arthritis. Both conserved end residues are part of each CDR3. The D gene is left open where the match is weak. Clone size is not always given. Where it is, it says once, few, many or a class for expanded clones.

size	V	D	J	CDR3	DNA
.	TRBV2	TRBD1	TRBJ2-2	CARGTGVNTGELFF	TGTGCCAGAGGGACAGGGGTGAACACCGGGGAGCTGTTTTTT
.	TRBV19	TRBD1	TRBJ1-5	CASSPTGWNQPQHF	TGTGCCAGTAGTCCGACAGGGTGGAATCAGCCCCAGCATTTT
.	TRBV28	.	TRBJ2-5	CASSNLGTQYF	TGTGCCAGCAGTAATTTGGGGACCCAGTACTTC
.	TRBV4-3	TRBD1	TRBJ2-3	CASSPGTGGTDTQYF	TGCGCCAGCAGCCCCGGGACAGGGGGCACAGATACGCAGTATTTT
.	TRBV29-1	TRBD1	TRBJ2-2	CSVWTGNTGELFF	TGCAGCGTTTGGACAGGAAACACCGGGGAGCTGTTTTTT
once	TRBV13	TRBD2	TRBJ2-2	CATPSGSNTGELFF	TGTGCCACCCCTAGCGGGAGTAACACCGGGGAGCTGTTTTTT
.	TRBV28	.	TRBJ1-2	CASSLAGGGYGYTF	TGTGCCAGCAGTTTAGCTGGGGGCGGGTATGGCTACACCTTC
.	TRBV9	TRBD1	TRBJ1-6	CASSVESLGQGNSPLHF	TGTGCCAGCAGCGTAGAAAGCTTAGGACAGGGAAATTCACCCCTCCACTTT
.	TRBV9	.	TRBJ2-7	CASSVGTLGEQYF	TGTGCCAGCAGCGTAGGGACCTTGGGAGAGCAGTACTTC
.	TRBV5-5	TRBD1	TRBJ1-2	CASSTNPTGEDYGYTF	TGTGCCAGCAGCACAAATCCGACAGGGGAGGACTATGGCTACACCTTC
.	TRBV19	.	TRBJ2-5	CASSIDPPQPKGETQYF	TGTGCCAGTAGTATAGATCCCCCCCAACCTAAGGGAGAGACCCAGTACTTC
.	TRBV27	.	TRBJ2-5	CASSLFGTGQRTETQYF	TGTGCCAGCAGTTTATTCGGAACGGGCCAAAGAACAGAGACCCAGTACTTC
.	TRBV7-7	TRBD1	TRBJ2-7	CASSRTGVDFYEQYF	TGTGCTAGCAGCCGGACAGGGGTCGATTTCTACGAGCAGTACTTC
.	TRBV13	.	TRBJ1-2	CASSLGGGPYGYTF	TGTGCCAGCAGCTTAGGTGGGGGCCCCTATGGCTACACCTTC
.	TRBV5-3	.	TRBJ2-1	CARSLARPSYNEQFF	TGTGCCAGAAGCTTGGCCAGGCCTAGCTACAATGAGCAGTTCTTC
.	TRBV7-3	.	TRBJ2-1	CASSSDSNEQFF	TGTGCCAGCAGCTCGGACAGCAATGAGCAGTTCTTC
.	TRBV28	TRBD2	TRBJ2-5	CASSRFAGGGETQYF	TGTGCCAGCAGTCGATTTGCGGGAGGGGGAGAGACCCAGTACTTC
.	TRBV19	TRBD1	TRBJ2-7	CATTTGLGSYEQYF	TGTGCCACTACGACAGGGCTTGGGTCCTACGAGCAGTACTTC
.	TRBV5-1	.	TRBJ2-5	CASSQGSGIQETQYF	TGCGCCAGCAGCCAGGGTTCTGGGATCCAAGAGACCCAGTACTTC
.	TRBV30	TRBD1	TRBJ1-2	CAWSTLGQVYGYTF	TGTGCCTGGAGTACCTTGGGACAGGTATATGGCTACACCTTC
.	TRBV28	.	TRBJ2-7	CASSLEGYEQYF	TGTGCCAGCAGTTTAGAGGGGTACGAGCAGTACTTC
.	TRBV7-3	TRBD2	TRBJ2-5	CASSLGLAGPQETQYF	TGTGCCAGCAGCTTAGGGCTAGCGGGGCCCCAAGAGACCCAGTACTTC
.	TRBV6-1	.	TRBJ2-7	CASSEAKSSYEQYF	TGTGCCAGCAGTGAAGCAAAGAGCTCCTACGAGCAGTACTTC
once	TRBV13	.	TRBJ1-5	CASSLQGTNQPQHF	TGTGCCAGCAGCTTACAAGGGACAAATCAGCCCCAGCATTTT
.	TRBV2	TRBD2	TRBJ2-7	CASSEAPGLAVYEQYF	TGTGCCAGCAGTGAAGCGCCAGGGCTAGCGGTCTACGAGCAGTACTTC
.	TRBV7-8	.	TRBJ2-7	CASSQSRSYEQYF	TGTGCCAGCAGCCAGTCTCGCTCCTACGAGCAGTACTTC
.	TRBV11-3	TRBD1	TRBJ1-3	CASSSGTGPSGNTIYF	TGTGCCAGCAGCTCGGGGACAGGACCCTCTGGAAACACCATATATTTT
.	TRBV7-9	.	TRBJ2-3	CASSTDSGDTDTQYF	TGTGCCAGCAGCACAGATAGTGGGGACACAGATACGCAGTATTTT
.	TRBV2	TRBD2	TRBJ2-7	CASRGLAGLGSYEQYF	TGTGCCAGCAGAGGACTAGCGGGACTAGGGTCCTACGAGCAGTACTTC